The source of this T cell receptor beta chain is a study of T cell responses to AZD1222 COVID-19 vaccine. Study observations and caveats: It should be noted that donors were predominantly white British and more often female, and clonal diversity was possibly underestimated.

Germline values: CDR1 SGDLS, CDR2 YYNGEE. The germline V and J ends were trimmed by 1 base and 4 bases, with 14 bases remaining between them. This CDR3 is built from 15 residues. On this clone itself: The antigen is unknown.

Doses given second, at about 4 or about 12 weeks, were pooled. Profiled with immunoSEQ multiplex PCR; TCRdb holds only in-frame clones, not every one. The sample consists of 100,000 to 130,000 clones, under 95% of them appearing once. The rearrangement uses TRBV9 and TRBJ2-5; a weak D match, TRBD2 (6 bases). Sequences were derived from peripheral blood, sampled 28 days after the second AZD1222 dose. The source is an adult who received the AZD1222 COVID-19 vaccine. CDR3 sequence (DNA): TGTGCCAGCAGCGTAAGGCGGGATATTGGAGAGACCCAGTACTTC. Its protein is CASSVRRDIGETQYF. The whole variable domain, remainder taken from reference TRBV9 and TRBJ2-5, is DSGVTQTPKHLITATGQRVTLRCSPRSGDLSVYWYQQSLDQGLQFLIQYYNGEERAKGNILERFSAQQFPDLHSELNLSSLELGDSALYFCASSVRRDIGETQYFGPGTRLLVL.